One sample yielded the 14 T cell receptor beta chains listed below, sequenced in a study of control samples from healthy donors and cancer patients (dated by TCRdb to the early 2020s). Libraries were constructed by the immunoSEQ multiplex PCR assay. The immuneACCESS repertoire file appears here via TCRdb, limited to in-frame rearrangements. These files lack a portion of the clones; in checked studies, under half of the deficit traces to unresolved V genes, and the cause of the others is not known. This sample gives tens of thousands of clones in total; 75% to 90% of them show up just once. The ten largest clonotypes hold over 13% of the sample. Sequencing was done on a sample of blood. Source of these receptors: a man aged 50 to 59 in good health.

This sequence joins TRBV5-1 and TRBJ2-7, with a possible D match to TRBD2 (5 bases). The germline V gene encodes CDR1 SGHRS and CDR2 YFSETQ. V dropped 7 bases and J dropped 2 bases, with 10 bases sitting between them. This CDR3 has 12 amino acids. CDR3 residues: CASHRGTYEQYF. DNA for the CDR3: TGCGCCAGCCACCGGGGTACCTACGAGCAGTACTTC.

The chain carries TRBV27 and TRBJ1-2; TRBD1 is a possible D gene (5 bases). The V end lost 3 bases, the J end lost 2 bases, and 10 bases lay between the germline ends. Per the germline V gene, CDR1 is MNHEY and CDR2 is SMNVEV (reference sequence). This CDR3 contains 14 residues. The chain's CDR3 is CASSLGGSNYGYTF. The CDR3, as DNA: TGTGCCAGCAGTTTGGGGGGGTCGAACTATGGCTACACCTTC.

This chain uses TRBV19 with TRBJ2-1; 10 nucleotides match TRBD1. V shed 4 bases and J 8 bases; nucleotides not matched to a gene: 8. Germline CDR1 LNHDA, CDR2 SQIVND (reference sequence). The CDR3 spans 15 residues. The CDR3 loop reads CASSTGQGRGDEQFF. The CDR3 DNA sequence: TGTGCCAGTAGTACGGGACAGGGGAGGGGCGATGAGCAGTTCTTC.

The chain uses TRBV11-2 and TRBJ1-5; 11 nucleotides agree with TRBD1. The V and J ends lost 4 bases and 0 bases, in that order; junction bases with no gene match: 2. Per the germline V gene, CDR1 is SGHAT and CDR2 is FQNNGV. The CDR3 is made up of 16 amino acids. CDR3 DNA sequence: TGTGCCAGCAGCTGGGGACAGGGGGATAGCAATCAGCCCCAGCATTTT. It encodes CASSWGQGDSNQPQHF.

This sequence joins TRBV7-6 and TRBJ2-2; TRBD1 might be the D (8 bases). V shed 3 bases and J shed 2 bases, with 16 bases lying between them. The CDR3 has 17 amino acids. Germline V gene lookup returns CDR1 SGHVS and CDR2 FNYEAQ. DNA for the CDR3: TGTGCCAGCAGCTTCGGGAGGTCAGGGGGCAACACCGGGGAGCTGTTTTTT. It encodes CASSFGRSGGNTGELFF.

The rearrangement joins TRBV29-1 to TRBJ2-1; TRBD1 aligns across 9 bases. Germline trimming cut 6 bases from V and 7 bases from J; bases unmatched to any gene: 4. CDR3 length: 12 residues. Per the germline V gene, CDR1 is SQVTM and CDR2 is ANQGSEA. Here the CDR3 DNA reads TGCAGCGTAGGGACAGGGCGGAATGAGCAGTTCTTC. Residues: CSVGTGRNEQFF.

V is TRBV30 and J is TRBJ2-2, with D unresolved. V was clipped by 3 bases and J by 1 base, with 18 bases between them. The CDR3 loop spans 17 amino acids. Germline loops: CDR1 GTSNPN, CDR2 SVGIG (reference sequence). The CDR3 spells CAWRTLSEPRNTGELFF. The CDR3, as DNA: TGTGCCTGGAGGACATTATCGGAGCCTCGGAACACCGGGGAGCTGTTTTTT.

The rearrangement uses TRBV3-1 (or the pseudogene TRBV3-2) and TRBJ1-2; D unresolved. This CDR3 is built from 13 residues. V lost 0 bases to trimming and J lost 7 bases, with 9 bases between them. In germline, CDR1 is LGHDT, CDR2 YNNKEL (reference sequence). The CDR3 sequence is CASSQETAAGYTF. The CDR3 DNA reads as TGTGCCAGCAGCCAAGAGACGGCCGCTGGCTACACCTTC.

The rearrangement joins TRBV18 to TRBJ1-1, with TRBD1 matching 8 bases. Germline-derived CDR1 and CDR2 are KGHSH and LQKENI. This CDR3 spans 14 amino acids. V shed 5 bases, J shed 1 base, and the junction held 3 bases outside the gene matches. The CDR3 sequence is CASSSGQGNTEAFF. CDR3 sequence (DNA): TGTGCCAGCTCATCCGGACAGGGGAACACTGAAGCTTTCTTT.

V and J are TRBV6-1 and TRBJ2-3, with 7 nucleotides matching TRBD2. The germline V gene has CDR1 MNHNS and CDR2 SASEGT. The CDR3 has 16 amino acids. V lost 0 bases and J lost 2; bases outside the gene matches: 5. CDR3 amino acids: CASSEAHAGVTDTQYF. CDR3 nucleotide sequence: TGTGCCAGCAGTGAAGCCCATGCGGGAGTCACAGATACGCAGTATTTT.

The chain carries TRBV29-1 and TRBJ1-1; D perhaps matches TRBD1 (6 bases). Between the trimmed V and J ends, which lost 4 bases and 8 bases, there was a span of 8 bases. Germline-derived CDR1 and CDR2 are SQVTM and ANQGSEA. The CDR3 contains 10 residues. The CDR3 DNA is TGCAGCGTTGGTGGGACAGAAGCTTTCTTT. Translated, it gives CSVGGTEAFF.

The J gene is TRBJ2-7, the V gene TRBV20-1; D may be TRBD1 or TRBD2 (6 bases each). From germline, CDR1 is DFQATT and CDR2 SNEGSKA (reference sequence). The V gene lost 7 bases and the J gene lost 4 bases, with 11 bases spanning the gap. The CDR3 is 11 residues long. The CDR3 is CSDEGGYEQYF. CDR3 sequence (DNA): TGCAGTGACGAGGGGGGATACGAGCAGTACTTC.

V is TRBV7-8 and J is TRBJ1-2; no clear D. The V and J ends lost 5 bases and 4 bases respectively, with 11 bases between them. The CDR3 is 13 residues long. CDR1 and CDR2 from the germline V gene are SGHVS and FQNEAQ. The CDR3 sequence: CASSDDSGYGYTF. The CDR3 nucleotides are TGTGCCAGCAGCGACGACTCTGGCTATGGCTACACCTTC.

The rearrangement uses TRBV11-2 and TRBJ1-5, with D perhaps matching TRBD1 (5 bases). Germline V gene lookup returns CDR1 SGHAT and CDR2 FQNNGV. CDR3 size: 15 residues. V lost 0 bases, J lost 6 bases, and 12 bases lay in between. The CDR3 is CASSLDGGRGQPQHF. The DNA for the CDR3 is TGTGCCAGCAGCTTAGATGGGGGTCGGGGTCAGCCCCAGCATTTT.